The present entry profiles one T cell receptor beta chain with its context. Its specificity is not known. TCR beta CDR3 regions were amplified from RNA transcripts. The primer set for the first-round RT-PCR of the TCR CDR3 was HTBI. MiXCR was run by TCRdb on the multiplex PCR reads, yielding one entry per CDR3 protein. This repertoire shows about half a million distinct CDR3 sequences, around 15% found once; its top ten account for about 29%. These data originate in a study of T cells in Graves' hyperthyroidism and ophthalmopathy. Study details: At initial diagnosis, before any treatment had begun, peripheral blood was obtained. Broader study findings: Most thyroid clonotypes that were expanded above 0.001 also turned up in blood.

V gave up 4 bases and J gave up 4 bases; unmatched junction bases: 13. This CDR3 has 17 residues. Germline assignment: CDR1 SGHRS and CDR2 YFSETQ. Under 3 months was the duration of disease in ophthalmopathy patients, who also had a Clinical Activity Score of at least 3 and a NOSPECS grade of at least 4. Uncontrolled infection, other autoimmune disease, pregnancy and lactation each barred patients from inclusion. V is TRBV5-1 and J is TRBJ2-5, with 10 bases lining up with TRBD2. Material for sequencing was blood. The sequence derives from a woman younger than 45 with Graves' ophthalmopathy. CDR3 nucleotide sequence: TGCGCCAGCAGCGCCGAGCGGGAGGGTTCGCAGGTAGAGACCCAGTACTTC. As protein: CASSAEREGSQVETQYF.